These T cell receptor beta chains were read from a single sample in a study of blood T cells in healthy people across ages. Each CDR3 protein is one row after TCRdb ran MiXCR on the 5' RACE reads. Here the sample spans about 730,000 distinct CDR3 sequences, more than 40% being singletons. The sequenced sample consisted of blood. All receptors derive from a woman aged 60-75 years in good health. The CDR3 runs from the conserved cysteine through the conserved F or W. The D gene is left open where the match is weak. Clone size is given for some rows only: seen once, a few or many times, or a class if the clone is expanded.

>TRBD1|TRBV7-2|TRBJ2-4|15|.
CASSLGGTGGDIQYF
TGTGCCAGCAGCTTAGGAGGGACAGGGGGGGACATTCAGTACTTC
>.|TRBV10-2|TRBJ2-7|15|few
CASRHNSQGSYEQYF
TGCGCCAGCAGACACAACTCTCAGGGGTCCTACGAGCAGTACTTC
>.|TRBV7-3|TRBJ2-5|13|.
CASSLQGPETQYF
TGTGCCAGCAGCTTACAAGGGCCAGAGACCCAGTACTTC
>.|TRBV24-1|TRBJ2-7|13|.
CAASDGHRLEQYF
TGTGCCGCCAGTGATGGACACCGGCTCGAGCAGTACTTT
>.|TRBV18|TRBJ1-5|16|.
CASSPETAEGVQPQHF
TGTGCCAGCTCACCTGAGACAGCGGAAGGGGTTCAGCCCCAGCATTTT
>TRBD1|TRBV9|TRBJ2-3|16|.
CASSATGGVVTDTQYF
TGTGCCAGCAGCGCGACAGGGGGAGTAGTAACAGATACGCAGTATTTT
>.|TRBV5-1|TRBJ1-1|16|.
CASSLEVLMGNTEAFF
TGCGCCAGCAGCTTGGAGGTCCTGATGGGGAACACTGAAGCTTTCTTT
>TRBD1|TRBV27|TRBJ2-5|15|few
CASSRGQGYQETQYF
TGTGCCAGCAGCCGCGGACAGGGGTACCAAGAGACCCAGTACTTC
>TRBD2|TRBV9|TRBJ2-6|16|.
CASSFAGGARANVLTF
TGTGCCAGCAGCTTCGCGGGGGGCGCTAGGGCCAACGTCCTGACTTTC
>TRBD2|TRBV29-1|TRBJ2-1|15|.
CSVEGGAGRVNEQFF
TGCAGCGTTGAAGGTGGGGCAGGGAGGGTCAATGAGCAGTTCTTC
>.|TRBV27|TRBJ2-3|15|few
CASSSVGASTDTQYF
TGTGCCAGCAGCTCCGTGGGGGCTAGCACAGATACGCAGTATTTT
>TRBD1|TRBV4-3|TRBJ1-1|14|few
CASSRTGGSAEAFF
TGCGCCAGCAGCCGGACAGGGGGCAGCGCTGAAGCTTTCTTT
>.|TRBV18|TRBJ2-7|13|.
CAGSPRPTGEQYF
TGTGCCGGCTCACCGAGACCCACGGGGGAGCAGTACTTC
>.|TRBV7-9|TRBJ2-7|15|.
CASSLDGALSYEQYF
TGTGCCAGCAGCTTAGACGGCGCTTTGAGTTACGAGCAGTACTTC
>.|TRBV27|TRBJ2-5|14|.
CASSLMGAKETQYF
TGTGCCAGCAGTTTGATGGGGGCGAAAGAGACCCAGTACTTC
>TRBD1|TRBV3-1|TRBJ2-5|15|many
CASSTGQATQETQYF
TGTGCCAGCAGCACGGGACAGGCGACTCAAGAGACCCAGTACTTC
>.|TRBV28|TRBJ1-5|15|.
CASSKAGNSNRPQHF
TGTGCCAGCAGTAAGGCGGGTAATAGCAATCGGCCCCAGCATTTT
>TRBD2|TRBV30|TRBJ2-7|14|once
CAWSVGAGSYEQYF
TGTGCCTGGAGTGTTGGAGCGGGGTCGTACGAGCAGTACTTC
>.|TRBV6-1|TRBJ1-2|12|.
CASSDGYHGYTF
TGTGCCAGCAGTGATGGGTACCATGGCTACACCTTC
>TRBD2|TRBV7-3|TRBJ2-1|17|.
CASSPLRREIFPNEQFF
TGTGCCAGCAGCCCTCTCCGGCGGGAGATATTTCCTAATGAGCAGTTCTTC
>.|TRBV20-1|TRBJ1-1|13|many
CSQPRTMNTEAFF
TGCAGCCAACCGAGGACTATGAACACTGAAGCTTTCTTT
>.|TRBV7-2|TRBJ2-1|18|many
CASSLGSGYGHSYNEQFF
TGTGCCAGCAGCTTAGGTTCGGGTTACGGACACTCCTACAATGAGCAGTTCTTC
>.|TRBV21-1|TRBJ2-2|13|.
CASPTPGTGELFF
TGTGCCAGCCCTACTCCGGGCACCGGGGAGCTGTTTTTT
>TRBD2|TRBV28|TRBJ2-3|16|.
CASSSSKREIIDTQYF
TGTGCCAGCAGTTCCTCTAAGCGGGAGATTATAGATACGCAGTATTTT
>TRBD2|TRBV6-5|TRBJ2-7|16|once
CASTPRVLAGRYEQYF
TGTGCCAGCACCCCAAGAGTACTAGCGGGGCGCTACGAGCAGTACTTC
>.|TRBV2|TRBJ1-2|13|few
CASSENPNYGYTF
TGTGCCAGCAGTGAAAACCCTAACTATGGCTACACCTTC
>.|TRBV10-3|TRBJ1-2|13|.
CAISEGSEAGYTF
TGTGCCATCAGTGAGGGCAGTGAGGCTGGCTACACCTTC
>.|TRBV5-1|TRBJ2-2|16|.
CASTPLNQENTGELFF
TGCGCCAGCACCCCGCTAAACCAGGAGAACACCGGGGAGCTGTTTTTT
>.|TRBV7-3|TRBJ2-2|16|.
CASSPAAGRNTGELFF
TGTGCCAGCAGCCCAGCCGCGGGGAGGAACACCGGGGAGCTGTTTTTT
>TRBD1|TRBV7-7|TRBJ2-5|16|.
CARERTGPPKEETQYF
TGTGCCCGAGAACGGACAGGCCCCCCAAAAGAAGAGACCCAGTACTTC
>.|TRBV10-3|TRBJ2-1|14|.
CAISDAGTINEQFF
TGTGCCATCAGTGATGCCGGGACGATAAATGAGCAGTTCTTC
>.|TRBV6-5|TRBJ1-2|14|.
CASLGGGSNYGYTF
TGTGCCAGTCTAGGGGGAGGGAGTAACTATGGCTACACCTTC
>.|TRBV20-1|TRBJ2-5|13|.
CSARPPVQETQYF
TGCAGTGCTAGACCGCCAGTACAAGAGACCCAGTACTTC
>.|TRBV29-1|TRBJ2-3|15|few
CSVAIGLSSTDTQYF
TGCAGCGTTGCGATCGGGCTCTCCAGCACAGATACGCAGTATTTT
>.|TRBV5-1|TRBJ2-7|14|.
CASSPALRAYEQYF
TGCGCCAGCAGCCCAGCTCTGCGGGCCTACGAGCAGTACTTC
>.|TRBV7-6|TRBJ2-7|13|.
CASSSQSGYEQYF
TGTGCCAGCAGCTCACAAAGCGGATACGAGCAGTACTTC
>.|TRBV12-3/TRBV12-4|TRBJ2-3|14|few
CASSLPLGTDTQYF
TGTGCCAGCAGTCTTCCCCTTGGCACAGATACGCAGTATTTT
>.|TRBV6-2/TRBV6-3|TRBJ2-5|14|many
CASRIKDHQETQYF
TGTGCCAGCAGGATTAAGGACCACCAAGAGACCCAGTACTTC
>TRBD1|TRBV12-3/TRBV12-4|TRBJ2-5|14|few
CASNRQGTQETQYF
TGTGCCAGCAACAGACAGGGGACCCAAGAGACCCAGTACTTC
>TRBD1|TRBV2|TRBJ1-1|15|few
CASRKQGEINTEAFF
TGTGCCAGCAGAAAACAGGGGGAGATAAACACTGAAGCTTTCTTT